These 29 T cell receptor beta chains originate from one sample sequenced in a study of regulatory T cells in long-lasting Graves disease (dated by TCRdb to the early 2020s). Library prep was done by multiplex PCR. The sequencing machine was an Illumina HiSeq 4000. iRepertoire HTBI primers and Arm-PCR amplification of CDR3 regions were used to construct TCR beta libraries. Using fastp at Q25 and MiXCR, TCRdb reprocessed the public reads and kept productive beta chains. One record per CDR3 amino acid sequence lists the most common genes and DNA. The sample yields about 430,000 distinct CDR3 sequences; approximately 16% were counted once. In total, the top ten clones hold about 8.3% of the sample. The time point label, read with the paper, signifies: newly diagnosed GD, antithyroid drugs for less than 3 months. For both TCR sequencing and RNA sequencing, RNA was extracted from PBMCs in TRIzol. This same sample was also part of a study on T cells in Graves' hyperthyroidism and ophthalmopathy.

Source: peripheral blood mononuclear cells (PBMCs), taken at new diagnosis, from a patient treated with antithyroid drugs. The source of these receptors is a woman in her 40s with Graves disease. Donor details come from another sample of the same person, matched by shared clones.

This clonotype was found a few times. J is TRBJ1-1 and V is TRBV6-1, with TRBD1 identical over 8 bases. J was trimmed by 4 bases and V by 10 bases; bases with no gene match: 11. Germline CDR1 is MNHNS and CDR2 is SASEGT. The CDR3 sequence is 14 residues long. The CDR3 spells CATSGQGKSTEAFF. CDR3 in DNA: TGTGCCACCTCCGGACAGGGCAAGAGCACTGAAGCTTTCTTT.

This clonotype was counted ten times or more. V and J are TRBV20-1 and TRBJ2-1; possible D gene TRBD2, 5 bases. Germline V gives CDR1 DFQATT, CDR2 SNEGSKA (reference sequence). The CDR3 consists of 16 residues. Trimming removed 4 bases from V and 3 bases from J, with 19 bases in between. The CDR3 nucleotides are TGCAGTGCTAACCCCCTAGGCAGGACTTACTACAATGAGCAGTTCTTC. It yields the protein CSANPLGRTYYNEQFF.

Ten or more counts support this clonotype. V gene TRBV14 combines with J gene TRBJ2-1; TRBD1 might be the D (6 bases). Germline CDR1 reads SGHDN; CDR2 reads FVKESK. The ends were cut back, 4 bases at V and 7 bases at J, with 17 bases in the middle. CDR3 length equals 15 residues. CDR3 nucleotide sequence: TGTGCCAGCAGCCTCGGACAGACGGTGTTTAATGAGCAGTTCTTC. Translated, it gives CASSLGQTVFNEQFF. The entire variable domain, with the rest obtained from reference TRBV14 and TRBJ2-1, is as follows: EAGVTQFPSHSVIEKGQTVTLRCDPISGHDNLYWYRRVMGKEIKFLLHFVKESKQDESGMPNNRFLAERTGGTYSTLKVQPAELEDSGVYFCASSLGQTVFNEQFFGPGTRLTVL.

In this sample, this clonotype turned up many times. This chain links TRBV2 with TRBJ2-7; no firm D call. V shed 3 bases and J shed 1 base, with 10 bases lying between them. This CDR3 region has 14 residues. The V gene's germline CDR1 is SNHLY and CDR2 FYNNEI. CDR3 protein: CASSEARGSYEQYF. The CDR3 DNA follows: TGTGCCAGCAGTGAGGCTCGTGGGTCCTACGAGCAGTACTTC.

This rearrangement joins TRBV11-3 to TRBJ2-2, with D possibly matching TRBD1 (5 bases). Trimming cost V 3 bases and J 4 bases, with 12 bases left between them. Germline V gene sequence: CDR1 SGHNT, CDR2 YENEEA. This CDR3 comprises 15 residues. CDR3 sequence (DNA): TGTGCCAGCAGCTTCCAGGGCTCGTCCACCGGGGAGCTGTTTTTT. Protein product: CASSFQGSSTGELFF. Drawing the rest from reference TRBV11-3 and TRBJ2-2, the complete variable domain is EAGVVQSPRYKIIEKKQPVAFWCNPISGHNTLYWYLQNLGQGPELLIRYENEEAVDDSQLPKDRFSAERLKGVDSTLKIQPAELGDSAVYLCASSFQGSSTGELFFGEGSRLTVL.

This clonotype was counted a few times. CDR3 sequence: CASSEGDRGSGANVLTF. CDR3 coding DNA: TGTGCCAGCAGTGAAGGAGACAGGGGGTCTGGGGCCAACGTCCTGACTTTC. This chain connects TRBV2 to TRBJ2-6, with 9 bases identical to TRBD1. Germline CDR1 is SNHLY and CDR2 is FYNNEI. The CDR3 is made up of 17 amino acids. J gave up 1 base and V 1 base, and 2 bases lay outside the gene matches.

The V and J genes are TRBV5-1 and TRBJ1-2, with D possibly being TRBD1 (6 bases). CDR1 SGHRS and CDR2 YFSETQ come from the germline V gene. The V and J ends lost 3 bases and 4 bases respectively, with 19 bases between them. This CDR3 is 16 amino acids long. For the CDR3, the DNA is TGCGCCAGCAGCTCGGCGGGGGCAGGTTTCGGCTATGGCTACACCTTC. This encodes CASSSAGAGFGYGYTF. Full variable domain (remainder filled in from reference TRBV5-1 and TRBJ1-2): KAGVTQTPRYLIKTRGQQVTLSCSPISGHRSVSWYQQTPGQGLQFLFEYFSETQRNKGNFPGRFSGRQFSNSRSEMNVSTLELGDSALYLCASSSAGAGFGYGYTFGSGTRLTVV.

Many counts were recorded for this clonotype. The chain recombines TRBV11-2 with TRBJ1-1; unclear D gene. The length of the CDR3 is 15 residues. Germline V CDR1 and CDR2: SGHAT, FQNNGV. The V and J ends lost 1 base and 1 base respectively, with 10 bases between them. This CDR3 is CASSLAAPRNTEAFF. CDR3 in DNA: TGTGCCAGCAGCTTAGCTGCGCCGAGGAACACTGAAGCTTTCTTT.

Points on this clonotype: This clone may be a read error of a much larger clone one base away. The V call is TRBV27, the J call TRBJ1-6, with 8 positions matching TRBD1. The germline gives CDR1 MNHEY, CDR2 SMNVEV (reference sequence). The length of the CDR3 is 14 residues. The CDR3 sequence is CVSSSHRGNSPLHF. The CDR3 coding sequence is TGTGTCAGCAGTTCACACAGGGGGAATTCACCCCTCCACTTT.

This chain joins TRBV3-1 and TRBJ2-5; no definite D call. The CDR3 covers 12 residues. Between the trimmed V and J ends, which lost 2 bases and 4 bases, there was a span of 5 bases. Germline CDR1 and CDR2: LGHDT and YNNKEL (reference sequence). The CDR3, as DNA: TGTGCCAGCAGCCAAATAGTAGAGACCCAGTACTTC. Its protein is CASSQIVETQYF.

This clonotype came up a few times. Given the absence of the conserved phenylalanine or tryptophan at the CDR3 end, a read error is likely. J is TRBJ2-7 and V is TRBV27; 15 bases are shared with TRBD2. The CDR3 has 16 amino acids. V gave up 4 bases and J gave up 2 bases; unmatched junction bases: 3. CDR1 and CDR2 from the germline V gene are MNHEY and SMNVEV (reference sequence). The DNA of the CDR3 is TGTGCCAGCAGTTCCGGACTAGCGGGAGGGGCCTACGAGCAGTACTCC. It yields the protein CASSSGLAGGAYEQYS.

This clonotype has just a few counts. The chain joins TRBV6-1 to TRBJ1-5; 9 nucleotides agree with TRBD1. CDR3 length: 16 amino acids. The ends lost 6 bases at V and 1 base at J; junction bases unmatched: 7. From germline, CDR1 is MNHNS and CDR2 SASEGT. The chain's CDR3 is CASRKTGGASNQPQHF. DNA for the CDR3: TGTGCCAGCAGAAAAACAGGGGGCGCCAGCAATCAGCCCCAGCATTTT.

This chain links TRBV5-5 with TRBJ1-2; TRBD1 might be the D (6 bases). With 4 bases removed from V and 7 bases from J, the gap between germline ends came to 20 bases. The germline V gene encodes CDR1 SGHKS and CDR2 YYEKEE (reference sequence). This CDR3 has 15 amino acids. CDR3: CASSPWDTGGVGYTF. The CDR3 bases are TGTGCCAGCAGCCCGTGGGATACGGGGGGCGTTGGCTACACCTTC.

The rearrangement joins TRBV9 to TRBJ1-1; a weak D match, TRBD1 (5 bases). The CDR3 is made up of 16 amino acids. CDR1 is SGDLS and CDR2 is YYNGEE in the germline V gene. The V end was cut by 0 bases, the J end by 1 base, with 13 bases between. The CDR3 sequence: CASSVGQGFGNTEAFF. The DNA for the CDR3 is TGTGCCAGCAGCGTAGGTCAGGGATTCGGGAACACTGAAGCTTTCTTT.

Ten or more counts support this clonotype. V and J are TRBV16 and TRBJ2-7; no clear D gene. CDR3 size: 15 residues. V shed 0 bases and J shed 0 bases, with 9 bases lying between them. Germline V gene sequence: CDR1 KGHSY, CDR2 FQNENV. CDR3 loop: CASSQSSELSYEQYF. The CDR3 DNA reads TGTGCCAGCAGCCAATCGTCAGAGCTCTCCTACGAGCAGTACTTC.

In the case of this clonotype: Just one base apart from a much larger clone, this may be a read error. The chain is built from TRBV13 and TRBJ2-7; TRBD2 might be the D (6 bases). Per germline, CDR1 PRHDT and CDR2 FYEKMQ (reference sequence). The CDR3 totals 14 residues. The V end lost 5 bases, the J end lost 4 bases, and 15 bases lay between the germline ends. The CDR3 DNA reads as TGTGCCAGCAGCACGGGAAGCGCGGGATACGAGCAGTACTTC. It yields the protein CASSTGSAGYEQYF.

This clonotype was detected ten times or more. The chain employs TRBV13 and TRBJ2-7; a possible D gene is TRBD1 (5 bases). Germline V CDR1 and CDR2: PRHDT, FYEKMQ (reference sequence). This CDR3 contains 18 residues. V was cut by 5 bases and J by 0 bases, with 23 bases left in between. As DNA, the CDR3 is TGTGCCAGCAGCGCCGACAGTGACAAAGACATAAACTCCTACGAGCAGTACTTC. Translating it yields CASSADSDKDINSYEQYF.

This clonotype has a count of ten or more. CDR3 nucleotides: TGTGCCAGCAGTTCCGGGCCTAGCGGGACATCCTACGAGCAGTACTTC. This codes for CASSSGPSGTSYEQYF. The rearrangement joins TRBV12-3 or TRBV12-4 to TRBJ2-7; 9 bases line up with TRBD2. The J segment lost 1 base and the V segment lost 4 bases, leaving 8 bases of the junction unmatched. This CDR3 has 16 residues.

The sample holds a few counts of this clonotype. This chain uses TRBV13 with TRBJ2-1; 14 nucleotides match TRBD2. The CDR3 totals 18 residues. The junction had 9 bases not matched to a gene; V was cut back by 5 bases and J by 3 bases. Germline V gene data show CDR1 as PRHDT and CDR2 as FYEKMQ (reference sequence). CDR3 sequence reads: CASSRPGTSGSVYNEQFF. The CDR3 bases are TGTGCCAGCAGCCGCCCCGGGACTAGCGGGAGTGTCTACAATGAGCAGTTCTTC.

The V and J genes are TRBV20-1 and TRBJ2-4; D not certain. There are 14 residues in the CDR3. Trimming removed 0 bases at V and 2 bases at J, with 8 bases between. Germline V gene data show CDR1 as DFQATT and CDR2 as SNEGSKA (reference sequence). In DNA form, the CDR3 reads TGCAGTGCTAGAGATTACACGCCCAAAAACATTCAGTACTTC. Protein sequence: CSARDYTPKNIQYF.

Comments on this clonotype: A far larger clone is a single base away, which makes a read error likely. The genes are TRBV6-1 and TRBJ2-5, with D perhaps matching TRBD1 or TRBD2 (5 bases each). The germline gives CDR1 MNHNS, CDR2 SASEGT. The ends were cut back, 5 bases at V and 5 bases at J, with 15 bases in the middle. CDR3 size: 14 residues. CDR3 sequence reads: CASSHQGPPETQYF. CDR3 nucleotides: TGTGCCAGCAGTCATCAGGGACCACCGGAGACCCAGTACTTC.

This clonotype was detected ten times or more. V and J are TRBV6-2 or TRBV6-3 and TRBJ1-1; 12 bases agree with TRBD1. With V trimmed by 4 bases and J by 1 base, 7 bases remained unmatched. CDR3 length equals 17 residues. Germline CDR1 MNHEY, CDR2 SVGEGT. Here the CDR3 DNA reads TGTGCCAGCAGTTCCCGGGACAGGGGGCCTGCGAACACTGAAGCTTTCTTT. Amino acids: CASSSRDRGPANTEAFF.

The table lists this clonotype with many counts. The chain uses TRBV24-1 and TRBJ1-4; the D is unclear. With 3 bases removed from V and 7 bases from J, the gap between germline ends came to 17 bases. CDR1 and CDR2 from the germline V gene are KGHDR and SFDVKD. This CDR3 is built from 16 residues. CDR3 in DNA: TGTGCCACCAGTGATGGGCTCAGACAAGAAGGTGAAAAACTGTTTTTT. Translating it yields CATSDGLRQEGEKLFF.

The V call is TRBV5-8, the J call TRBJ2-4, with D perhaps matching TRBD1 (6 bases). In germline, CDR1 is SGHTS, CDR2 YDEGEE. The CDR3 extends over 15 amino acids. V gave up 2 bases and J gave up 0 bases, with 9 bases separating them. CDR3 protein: CASSFRDKAKNIQYF. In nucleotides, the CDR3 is TGTGCCAGCAGCTTCCGGGACAAAGCCAAAAACATTCAGTACTTC.

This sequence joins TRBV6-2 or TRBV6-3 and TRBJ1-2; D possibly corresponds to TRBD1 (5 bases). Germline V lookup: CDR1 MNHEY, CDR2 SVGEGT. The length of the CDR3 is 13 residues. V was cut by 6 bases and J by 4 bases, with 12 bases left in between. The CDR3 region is CASSPDSVYGYTF. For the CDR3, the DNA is TGTGCCAGCAGCCCCGACAGCGTCTATGGCTACACCTTC.

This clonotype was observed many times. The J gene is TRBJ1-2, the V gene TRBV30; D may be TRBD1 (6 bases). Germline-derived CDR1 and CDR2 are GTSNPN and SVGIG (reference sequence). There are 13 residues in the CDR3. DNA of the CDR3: TGTGTCCTCGGGGAGGGGGATCTCTATGGCTACACCTTC. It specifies CVLGEGDLYGYTF.

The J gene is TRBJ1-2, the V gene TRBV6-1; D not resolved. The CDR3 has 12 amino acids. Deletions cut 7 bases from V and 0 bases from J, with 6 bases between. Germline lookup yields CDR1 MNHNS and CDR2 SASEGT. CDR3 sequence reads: CASTITNYGYTF. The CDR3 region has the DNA TGTGCCAGCACAATCACTAACTATGGCTACACCTTC.

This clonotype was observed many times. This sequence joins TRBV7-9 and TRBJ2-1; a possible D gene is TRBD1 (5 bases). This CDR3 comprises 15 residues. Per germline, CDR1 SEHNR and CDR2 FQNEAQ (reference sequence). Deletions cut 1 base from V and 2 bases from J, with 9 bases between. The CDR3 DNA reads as TGTGCCAGCAGCTTAGAACAGGACCCCTACAATGAGCAGTTCTTC. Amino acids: CASSLEQDPYNEQFF.

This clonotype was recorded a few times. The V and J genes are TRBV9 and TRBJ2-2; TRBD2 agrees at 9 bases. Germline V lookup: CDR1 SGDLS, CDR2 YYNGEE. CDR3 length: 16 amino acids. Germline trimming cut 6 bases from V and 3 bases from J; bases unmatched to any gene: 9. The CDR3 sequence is CASNKGTSSHTGELFF. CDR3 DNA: TGTGCCAGCAACAAGGGGACTAGCTCTCACACCGGGGAGCTGTTTTTT. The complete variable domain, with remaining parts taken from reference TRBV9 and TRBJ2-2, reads DSGVTQTPKHLITATGQRVTLRCSPRSGDLSVYWYQQSLDQGLQFLIQYYNGEERAKGNILERFSAQQFPDLHSELNLSSLELGDSALYFCASNKGTSSHTGELFFGEGSRLTVL.